The T cell receptor (beta chain) described here comes from a study of early T cells in non-severe SARS-CoV-2 infection. The CDR3 length is 15 residues. V was clipped by 1 base and J by 5 bases, with 14 bases between them. Germline V gene data show CDR1 as SGHVS and CDR2 as FNYEAQ. This clonotype was seen a few times. TCRdb recomputed calls from the 5' RACE reads with MiXCR, one row per CDR3 protein. Among 25,000 to 30,000 distinct CDR3 sequences, roughly 4.5% were seen once, and the ten largest hold roughly 5.9%. The TCR sequence derives from an adult who was a healthcare worker with PCR-confirmed SARS-CoV-2 infection or an uninfected control (not recorded which). V is TRBV7-6 and J is TRBJ2-5; D tentatively reads TRBD1 or TRBD2 (6 bases each). Sequenced sample: whole blood. The CDR3 DNA reads TGTGCCAGCAGCTTAGACGTGGGGGGCCGGGAGACCCAGTACTTC. It encodes CASSLDVGGRETQYF.